This T cell receptor (beta chain) appears in the sequencing data of a study of blood T cell repertoires in COVID-19. In the study overall: The United States, Italy and Spain were the sources of the acute and convalescent COVID-19 samples.

The length of the CDR3 is 14 residues. The ends lost 6 bases at V and 7 bases at J; junction bases unmatched: 8. The germline gives CDR1 SNHLY, CDR2 FYNNEI. As originally analysed: The authors estimated nucleated cell counts from reference gene primer amplification. TCRdb's copy holds only in-frame clones and misses some; the assay was immunoSEQ multiplex PCR. That table furnishes V, J and clone size, whereas the DNA furnished D and trimming. The table lists approximately 40,000 clones, 75% to 90% of them singletons. The TCR comes from a woman in her sixties or seventies with acute or convalescent COVID-19. The V gene is TRBV2, the J gene TRBJ2-2; 7 bases match TRBD1. The sample taken for sequencing was peripheral blood. This CDR3 reads CASRLGQADGELFF. CDR3 sequence (DNA): TGTGCCAGCAGACTTGGACAGGCGGACGGGGAGCTGTTTTTT.